This entry features one T cell receptor (beta chain) sequence. Its antigen has not been determined. Base qualities were left out, and no much larger clone turns up one base away. The data stem from a study of OX40 agonist ivuxolimab in advanced cancers. Regarding the complete study: Ivuxolimab, which targeted the costimulatory receptor OX40 (CD134), was an agonistic, fully human IgG2 monoclonal antibody. Intravenous ivuxolimab was administered to patients every 2 weeks at six dose levels: 0.01, 0.1, 0.3, 1.5, 3 and 10 mg/kg. Of the roughly 51 patients in dose escalation, 19 had hepatocellular carcinoma, about 15 had melanoma, 9 had renal cell carcinoma and 9 had head and neck cancer. Three dose-escalation patients achieved partial responses, one with hepatocellular carcinoma and two with cutaneous melanoma. The paper covers the monotherapy dose-escalation part of the phase I ivuxolimab trial, which included N of about 56 patients. A male proportion of around 83% and a mean age of about 60 years, ranging from about 20 to 79, were recorded for the dose-escalation cohort. Prior anti-PD-1, anti-PD-L1 or anti-CTLA-4 therapy was permitted, and roughly two fifths of dose-escalation patients had received checkpoint inhibitors. The purpose of peripheral TCRbeta sequencing was to test whether ivuxolimab changed TCR sequence diversity and led to clonal T-cell expansion.

For sequencing of the TCRbeta CDR3 region, genomic DNA was extracted from the sorted cells. The immunoSEQ Assay was used for sequencing of TCRbeta CDR3 regions. TCRdb holds this immuneACCESS table with in-frame rearrangements only. Some clones are missing; in checked studies, unresolved V genes explain under half, and the rest has no known cause. The sample records fewer than 30,000 clones, approximately 89% of which are singletons. Roughly a tenth of the sample is held by the ten biggest clonotypes. On the study overall, not on this receptor specifically: In the 0.1-3.0 mg/kg groups, partial responders were among the patients with the lowest normalized peripheral clonal expansion, particularly in CD8+ T cells. Low levels of normalized T-cell clonal expansion were also seen in some nonresponding patients. Which antigens the clonally expanded peripheral T cells were specific for was not determined. At doses from 0.1 to 3.0 mg/kg, clonal expansion was seen in both CD4+ and CD8+ blood T cells between baseline and week 6. After ivuxolimab, CD8+ T cells had more expanded clones than CD4+ T cells on average.

The trial excluded patients who had a history of autoimmune disease or were on systemic immunosuppression. Peripheral blood for TCR sequencing was drawn from every dose cohort at baseline, at cycle 4 day 1 and at cycle 7 day 1. Samples were obtained from an open-label, multicenter, first-in-human phase I dose-escalation trial of ivuxolimab. Adults with locally advanced or metastatic head and neck squamous cell, hepatocellular, melanoma or renal cell carcinoma were enrolled in the trial. Before TCR sequencing, CD4+ T cells and CD8+ T cells from peripheral blood were sorted into separate populations. The receptor was isolated from an adult with an advanced solid tumor such as melanoma, head and neck, liver or kidney cancer. The specimen comprised CD4+ or CD8+ T cells sorted from blood, sampled in a trial of the OX40 agonist ivuxolimab.

The CDR3 region has the sequence CASSEVRGGTEAFF. The nucleotide sequence is TGTGCCAGCAGTGAAGTTCGGGGGGGCACTGAAGCTTTCTTT. The rearranged chain carries TRBV2 and TRBJ1-1; the D gene is possibly TRBD1, with 5 bases matching. Based on the germline V gene, the CDR1 and CDR2 sequences are SNHLY and FYNNEI. The CDR3 contains 14 residues, cysteine and phenylalanine counted. Only CDR3 DNA is held: 42 bases, read in frame from base 1. V was cut back by 1 base and J by 4 bases, leaving a gap of 10 bases between them. With all but the CDR3 taken from the reference TRBV2 and TRBJ1-1 genes, the full variable domain is: EPEVTQTPSHQVTQMGQEVILRCVPISNHLYFYWYRQILGQKVEFLVSFYNNEISEKSEIFDDQFSVERPDGSNFTLKIRSTKLEDSAMYFCASSEVRGGTEAFFGQGTRLTVV.